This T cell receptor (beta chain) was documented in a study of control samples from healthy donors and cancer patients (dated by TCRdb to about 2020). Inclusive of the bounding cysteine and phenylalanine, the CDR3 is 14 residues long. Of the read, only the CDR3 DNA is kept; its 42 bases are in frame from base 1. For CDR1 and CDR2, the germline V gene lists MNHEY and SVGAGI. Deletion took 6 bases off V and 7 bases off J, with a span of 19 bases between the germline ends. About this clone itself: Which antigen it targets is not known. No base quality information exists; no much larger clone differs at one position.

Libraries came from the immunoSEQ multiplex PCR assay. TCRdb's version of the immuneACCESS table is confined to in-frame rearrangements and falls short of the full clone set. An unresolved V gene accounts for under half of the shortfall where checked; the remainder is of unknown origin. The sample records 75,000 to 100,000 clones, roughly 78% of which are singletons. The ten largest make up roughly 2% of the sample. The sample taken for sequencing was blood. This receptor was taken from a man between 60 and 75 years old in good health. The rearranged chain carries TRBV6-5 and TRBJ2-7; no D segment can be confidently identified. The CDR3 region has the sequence CASRKSGLAREQYF. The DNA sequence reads TGTGCCAGCAGAAAATCCGGGTTGGCTCGGGAGCAGTACTTC.